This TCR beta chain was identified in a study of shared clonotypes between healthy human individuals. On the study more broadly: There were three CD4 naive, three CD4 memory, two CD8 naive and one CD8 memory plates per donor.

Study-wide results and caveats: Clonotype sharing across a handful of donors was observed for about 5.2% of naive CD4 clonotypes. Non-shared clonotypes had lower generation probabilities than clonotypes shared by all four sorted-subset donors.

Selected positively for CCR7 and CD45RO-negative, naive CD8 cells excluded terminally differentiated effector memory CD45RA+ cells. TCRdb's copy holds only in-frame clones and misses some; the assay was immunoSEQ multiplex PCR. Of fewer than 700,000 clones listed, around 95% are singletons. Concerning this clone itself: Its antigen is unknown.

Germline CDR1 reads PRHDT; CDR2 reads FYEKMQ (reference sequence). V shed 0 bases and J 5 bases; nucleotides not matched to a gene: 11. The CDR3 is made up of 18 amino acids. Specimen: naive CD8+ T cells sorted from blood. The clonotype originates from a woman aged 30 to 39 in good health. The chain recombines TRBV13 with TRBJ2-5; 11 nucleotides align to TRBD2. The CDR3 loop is CASSLGLAGGVPLETQYF. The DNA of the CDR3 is TGTGCCAGCAGCTTAGGCTTAGCGGGAGGGGTACCCTTGGAGACCCAGTACTTC.